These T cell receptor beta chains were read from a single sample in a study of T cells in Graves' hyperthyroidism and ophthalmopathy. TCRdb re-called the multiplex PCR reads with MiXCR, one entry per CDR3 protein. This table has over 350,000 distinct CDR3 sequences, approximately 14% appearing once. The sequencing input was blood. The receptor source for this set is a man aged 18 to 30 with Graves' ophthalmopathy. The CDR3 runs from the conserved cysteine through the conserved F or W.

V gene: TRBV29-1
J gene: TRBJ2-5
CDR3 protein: CSVGGTGGETQYF

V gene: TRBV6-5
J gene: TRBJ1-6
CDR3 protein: CASSYDSCSPLHF

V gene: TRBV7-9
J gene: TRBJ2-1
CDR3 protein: CASSSLGNEQFF

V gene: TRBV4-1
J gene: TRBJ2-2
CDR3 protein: CASSQLGGRDTGELFF

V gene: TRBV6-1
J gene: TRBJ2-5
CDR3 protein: CASSTTGGLETQYF

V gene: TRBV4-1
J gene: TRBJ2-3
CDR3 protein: CASGLAGGETQYF

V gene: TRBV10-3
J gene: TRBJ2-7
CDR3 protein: CAIRGGGPNYEQYF

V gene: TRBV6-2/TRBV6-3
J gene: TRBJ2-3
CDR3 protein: CASSYIIREELDTQYF

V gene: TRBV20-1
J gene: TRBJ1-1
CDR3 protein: CSAPRLGGSNTEAFF

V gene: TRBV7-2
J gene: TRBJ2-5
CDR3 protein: CASSFWLAETQYF

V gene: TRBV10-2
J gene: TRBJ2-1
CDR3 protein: CASSRSGANEQFF

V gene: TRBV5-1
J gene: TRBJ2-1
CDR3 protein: CASSLDGGAGNEQFF

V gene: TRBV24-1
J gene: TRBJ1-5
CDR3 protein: CATSERDRDQPQHF

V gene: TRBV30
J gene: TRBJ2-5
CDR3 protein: CAWDRGNQETQYF

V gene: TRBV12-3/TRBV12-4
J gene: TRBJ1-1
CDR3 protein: CASTRTGGTEAFF

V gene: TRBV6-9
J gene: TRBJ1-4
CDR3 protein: CASSYYGSPTNEKLFF

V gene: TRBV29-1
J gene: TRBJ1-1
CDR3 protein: CSVVRNTEAFF

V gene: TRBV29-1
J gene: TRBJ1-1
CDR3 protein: CSVVSRLNTEAFF

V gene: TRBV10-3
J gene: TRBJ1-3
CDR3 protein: CAVIRDQGNTIYF

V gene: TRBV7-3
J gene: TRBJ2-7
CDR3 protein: CASSLASSSYEQYF

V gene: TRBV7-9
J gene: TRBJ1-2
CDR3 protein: CASSSTSQGDYGYTF

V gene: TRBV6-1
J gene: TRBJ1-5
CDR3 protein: CASSGTGGGFNQPQHF

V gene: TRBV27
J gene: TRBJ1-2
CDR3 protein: CASSLRGGGLNGYTF

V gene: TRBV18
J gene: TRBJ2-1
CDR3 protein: CASSPDRSSYNEQFF

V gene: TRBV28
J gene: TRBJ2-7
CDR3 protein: CASREPTGAGQYF

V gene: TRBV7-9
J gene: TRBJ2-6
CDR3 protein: CASSGPGANVLTF

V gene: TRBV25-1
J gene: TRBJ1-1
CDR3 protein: CASSLTEVTETFF

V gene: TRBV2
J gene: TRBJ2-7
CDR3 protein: CASIYGTSGNEQYF

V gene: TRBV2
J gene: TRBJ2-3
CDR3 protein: CASSEPKAGTSGRSDTQYF

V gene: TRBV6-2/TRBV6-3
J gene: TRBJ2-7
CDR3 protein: CASHRDSYEQYF

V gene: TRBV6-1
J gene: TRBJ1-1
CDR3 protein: CASSEIWTMNTEAFF

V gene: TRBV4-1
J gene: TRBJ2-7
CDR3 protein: CASSQPNPSSEQYF

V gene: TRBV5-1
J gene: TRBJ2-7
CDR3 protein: CASSLVSSGKSSFSYEQYF

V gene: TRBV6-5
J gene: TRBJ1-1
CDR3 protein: CASSYGAGDTEAFF